A selection of T cell receptor beta chains follows, all from one sample in a study of OX40 agonist ivuxolimab in advanced cancers. Assay used: immunoSEQ multiplex PCR; TCRdb lists only in-frame clones, some missing. This sample carries around 95,000 clones, under 95% of them seen once, and the ten largest clones take approximately 0.54%. Sequences were derived from CD4+ or CD8+ T cells sorted from blood, sampled in a trial of the OX40 agonist ivuxolimab. These receptors were taken from an adult with an advanced solid tumor such as melanoma, head and neck, liver or kidney cancer. Each CDR3 is given with its conserved first and last residue. A D gene is named only where the DNA matches it firmly. Only some rows state a clone size, as once, few, many or a class for expanded clones.

d_call | clone_size | j_call | v_call | cdr3_aa | cdr3_nt
. | . | TRBJ2-7 | TRBV4-1 | CASSQGNVLFSTREQYF | TGCGCCAGCAGCCAAGGAAACGTCCTCTTCTCTACGCGGGAGCAGTACTTC
. | . | TRBJ1-3 | TRBV25-1 | CASSVGNTIYF | TGTGCCAGCTCCGTTGGAAACACCATATATTTT
. | . | TRBJ2-2 | TRBV5-4 | CASSSTDRNTGELFF | TGTGCCAGCAGCTCCACGGACAGAAACACCGGGGAGCTGTTTTTT
. | . | TRBJ2-3 | TRBV28 | CASSWQGFSDTQYF | TGTGCCAGCAGTTGGCAGGGATTTTCGGATACGCAGTATTTT
TRBD2 | . | TRBJ2-1 | TRBV7-9 | CASSSRSSGSYNEQFF | TGTGCCAGCAGCTCCCGGTCTAGCGGATCCTACAATGAGCAGTTCTTC
TRBD2 | . | TRBJ2-5 | TRBV4-2 | CASTLLAGGSETQYF | TGTGCCAGCACACTCCTAGCGGGAGGGTCGGAGACCCAGTACTTC
TRBD2 | once | TRBJ2-3 | TRBV28 | CASRKIAGGPDTQYF | TGTGCCAGCAGGAAGATAGCGGGAGGGCCAGATACGCAGTATTTT
TRBD1 | . | TRBJ1-2 | TRBV5-5 | CASSTGTGIGGYTF | TGTGCCAGCAGCACCGGGACAGGGATCGGGGGCTACACCTTC
. | . | TRBJ2-7 | TRBV7-2 | CASSLASGTGEQYF | TGTGCCAGCAGCTTAGCGAGCGGAACTGGGGAGCAGTACTTC
. | . | TRBJ2-2 | TRBV7-8 | CASSPQTTANTGELFF | TGTGCCAGCAGCCCCCAGACAACCGCGAACACCGGGGAGCTGTTTTTT
. | . | TRBJ2-3 | TRBV18 | CASSPPGTDTQYF | TGTGCCAGCTCACCACCGGGCACAGATACGCAGTATTTT
TRBD1 | . | TRBJ1-2 | TRBV28 | CASSLWGDSRGGYTF | TGTGCCAGCAGTTTGTGGGGGGACAGTCGTGGCGGCTACACCTTC
. | . | TRBJ2-5 | TRBV18 | CASSPPRSETQYF | TGTGCCAGCTCACCACCAAGATCAGAGACCCAGTACTTC
TRBD1 | . | TRBJ1-4 | TRBV7-9 | CASSPPGQGYEKLFF | TGTGCCAGCAGCCCCCCGGGACAGGGTTATGAAAAACTGTTTTTT
TRBD2 | . | TRBJ2-3 | TRBV27 | CASSMGLAATDTQYF | TGTGCCAGCAGTATGGGACTAGCGGCCACAGATACGCAGTATTTT
. | . | TRBJ2-5 | TRBV15 | CATSRQMETQYF | TGTGCCACCAGCAGGCAGATGGAGACCCAGTACTTC
. | . | TRBJ2-7 | TRBV28 | CASSFQNYEQYF | TGTGCCAGCAGTTTCCAGAACTACGAGCAGTACTTC
. | . | TRBJ2-3 | TRBV9 | CASSVALTDTQYF | TGTGCCAGCAGCGTAGCTCTCACAGATACGCAGTATTTT
. | . | TRBJ1-3 | TRBV4-3 | CASSRSGVGNTIYF | TGCGCCAGCAGCCGCTCAGGGGTTGGAAACACCATATATTTT
. | . | TRBJ1-1 | TRBV19 | CASSKPPWGAAFF | TGTGCCAGTAGTAAACCCCCCTGGGGAGCTGCTTTCTTT
. | . | TRBJ1-5 | TRBV30 | CAWAVQGHQPQHF | TGTGCCTGGGCGGTACAGGGCCATCAGCCCCAGCATTTT
. | . | TRBJ1-1 | TRBV29-1 | CSVGSGLTEAFF | TGCAGCGTTGGTAGTGGGCTCACTGAAGCTTTCTTT
. | . | TRBJ1-4 | TRBV11-2 | CASSPGTMGEKLFF | TGTGCCAGCAGCCCTGGGACTATGGGAGAAAAACTGTTTTTT
TRBD1 | . | TRBJ1-2 | TRBV13 | CASSPPTGSPDYGYTF | TGTGCCAGCAGCCCCCCGACAGGGTCTCCGGACTATGGCTACACCTTC
. | medium-sized | TRBJ2-3 | TRBV7-9 | CAAPGGSGTDTQYF | TGTGCCGCTCCTGGAGGCAGCGGCACAGATACGCAGTATTTT
TRBD1 | . | TRBJ2-2 | TRBV7-9 | CASRSGTGASGELFF | TGTGCCAGCAGATCCGGGACAGGGGCCTCCGGGGAGCTGTTTTTT
. | . | TRBJ2-1 | TRBV5-1 | CASSLDPLGLNNEQFF | TGCGCCAGCAGCTTGGATCCCCTGGGCTTAAACAATGAGCAGTTCTTC
TRBD1 | . | TRBJ2-7 | TRBV14 | CASSRGQAHEQYF | TGTGCCAGCAGCCGTGGACAGGCCCACGAGCAGTACTTC
TRBD1 | . | TRBJ1-5 | TRBV7-9 | CASSSDRGNQPQHF | TGTGCCAGCAGCTCAGACAGGGGCAATCAGCCCCAGCATTTT
TRBD2 | . | TRBJ2-3 | TRBV15 | CATSRELLAADTQYF | TGTGCCACCAGCAGAGAGTTGCTAGCGGCAGATACGCAGTATTTT
. | . | TRBJ1-1 | TRBV5-1 | CASSYHGGNTEAFF | TGCGCCAGCAGCTACCACGGTGGAAACACTGAAGCTTTCTTT
. | . | TRBJ1-1 | TRBV7-9 | CASTVTENTEAFF | TGTGCCAGCACCGTGACAGAGAACACTGAAGCTTTCTTT
. | . | TRBJ1-1 | TRBV21-1 | CASSKLRTEAFF | TGTGCCAGCAGCAAACTTCGCACTGAAGCTTTCTTT
. | . | TRBJ1-5 | TRBV30 | CAWSGVGPYGDQPQHF | TGTGCCTGGAGTGGAGTGGGACCGTACGGGGATCAGCCCCAGCATTTT
TRBD2 | . | TRBJ2-1 | TRBV7-2 | CASSLAGLAVYNEQFF | TGTGCCAGCAGCTTAGCGGGACTAGCTGTGTACAATGAGCAGTTCTTC
TRBD2 | . | TRBJ2-2 | TRBV13 | CASSFRGLATTGELFF | TGTGCCAGCAGCTTCCGCGGACTAGCAACGACCGGGGAGCTGTTTTTT
. | . | TRBJ2-2 | TRBV28 | CASSLPRGPFPGELFF | TGTGCCAGCAGTCTACCTCGGGGCCCCTTCCCCGGGGAGCTGTTTTTT
TRBD1 | . | TRBJ1-5 | TRBV6-5 | CASSYSATGDQPQHF | TGTGCCAGCAGTTACTCGGCGACAGGGGATCAGCCCCAGCATTTT
TRBD2 | . | TRBJ2-1 | TRBV5-1 | CASSWRLAGSSYNEQFF | TGCGCCAGCAGCTGGCGACTAGCGGGGAGCTCCTACAATGAGCAGTTCTTC
. | . | TRBJ1-1 | TRBV27 | CASRRPNTEAFF | TGTGCCAGCAGAAGGCCGAACACTGAAGCTTTCTTT
TRBD2 | . | TRBJ2-1 | TRBV18 | CASSPQREGFGEQFF | TGTGCCAGCTCACCACAGCGGGAGGGCTTCGGTGAGCAGTTCTTC
. | once | TRBJ1-1 | TRBV2 | CASSYRGEAFF | TGTGCCAGCAGCTACAGAGGTGAAGCTTTCTTT
. | . | TRBJ2-3 | TRBV2 | CASGPTRTDTQYF | TGTGCCAGCGGCCCCACCCGCACAGATACGCAGTATTTT
. | few | TRBJ2-7 | TRBV18 | CASSLMGQPYEQYF | TGTGCCAGCTCACTAATGGGCCAGCCCTACGAGCAGTACTTC
TRBD2 | . | TRBJ2-2 | TRBV10-1 | CASSEGAGGTGELFF | TGCGCCAGCAGTGAGGGAGCGGGAGGGACCGGGGAGCTGTTTTTT
TRBD1 | . | TRBJ2-7 | TRBV6-6 | CASSYSTGKNYEQYF | TGTGCCAGCAGTTACTCGACAGGGAAGAACTACGAGCAGTACTTC
TRBD1 | once | TRBJ2-1 | TRBV7-2 | CASSSDRDRGGNEQFF | TGTGCCAGCAGCTCCGACCGGGACAGGGGTGGGAATGAGCAGTTCTTC
. | few | TRBJ1-1 | TRBV10-2 | CASSERNTEAFF | TGCGCCAGCAGTGAAAGGAACACTGAAGCTTTCTTT
TRBD2 | once | TRBJ2-1 | TRBV7-9 | CASSPAAGGYNEQFF | TGTGCCAGCAGCCCCGCAGCGGGAGGGTACAATGAGCAGTTCTTC
. | . | TRBJ1-1 | TRBV13 | CASSLRGYTEAFF | TGTGCCAGCAGCCTCCGAGGTTACACTGAAGCTTTCTTT
. | . | TRBJ2-5 | TRBV6-6 | CASRSLTGGVETQYF | TGTGCCAGCAGGAGCTTAACAGGGGGGGTAGAGACCCAGTACTTC